A single T cell receptor beta chain is shown here with its context. Its antigen remains unknown. V was clipped by 0 bases and J by 0 bases, with 9 bases between them. CDR1 is SGHRS, CDR2 YFSETQ, per germline. CDR3 size: 15 residues. PCR primers comprised 60 Vbeta and 13 Jbeta primers. Data came from immunoSEQ multiplex PCR; TCRdb stores just in-frame clones and leaves some out. The sample lists over 95,000 clones; approximately 80% were seen once. This specimen comes from a study of cytomegalovirus exposure and HLA in healthy donors. Study observations and caveats: Common viral pathogens (according to a later analysis) appeared linked to several of the most significant clusters. It was shown in a later analysis that HLA-associated TCR beta chains were more clonally expanded than other, equally common chains.

The gene calls are TRBV5-1 and TRBJ1-1; D perhaps matches TRBD1 (5 bases). Sequenced sample: PBMCs. The clonotype originates from a woman aged 35 to 49 in good health and CMV-seropositive. CDR3: CASSLATGLNTEAFF. CDR3 DNA sequence: TGCGCCAGCAGCTTGGCCACAGGATTGAACACTGAAGCTTTCTTT.